This T cell receptor beta chain was sequenced for a study of cytomegalovirus exposure and HLA in healthy donors. The trim removed 0 bases at V and 6 bases at J, leaving 11 bases unmatched. This CDR3 has 18 amino acids. Per germline, CDR1 MNHEY and CDR2 SMNVEV (reference sequence). PCR used 60 Vbeta primers and 13 Jbeta primers. Libraries were prepared by immunoSEQ multiplex PCR; TCRdb keeps only in-frame clonotypes and omits some of them. The sample has around 260,000 clones; 75% to 90% are singletons. This clone was found a few times. The chain recombines TRBV27 with TRBJ2-2; 9 bases map to TRBD1. The sequenced sample consisted of PBMCs. The TCR comes from a girl aged 2 to 10 in good health and CMV-seronegative. The DNA of the CDR3 is TGTGCCAGCAGTTTATCAAGGGGGGGACAGGGTAGGGCCGGGGAGCTGTTTTTT. As protein: CASSLSRGGQGRAGELFF.